This entry lists 10 T cell receptor beta chains sequenced from one sample in a study of T cell repertoires in cytomegalovirus infection. TCRdb itself ran the reads through MiXCR, one entry per CDR3 protein. Counted here are approximately 310,000 distinct CDR3 sequences, around 25% occurring once; the ten biggest clones make up 13%. These TCRs' antigens remain unknown. Sample: cultured PBMCs, taken from culture after CMV antigen stimulation. The receptors shown here come from a human donor in good health (CMV status not recorded). Some clones in this sample may be carry-over from other donors' samples.

This clonotype was detected many times. This chain connects TRBV2 to TRBJ2-7, with TRBD2 matching 15 bases. The germline V gene has CDR1 SNHLY and CDR2 FYNNEI. This CDR3 region has 17 residues. Trimming removed 5 bases from V and 3 bases from J; junction bases left unmatched: 8. The CDR3 region has the DNA TGTGCCAGCAGTCACCCGGGACTAGCGGGAGGATTCTACGAGCAGTACTTC. It encodes CASSHPGLAGGFYEQYF.

The chain carries TRBV28 and TRBJ2-3, with D perhaps matching TRBD1 or TRBD2 (6 bases each). The length of the CDR3 is 16 residues. With 3 bases removed from V and 0 bases from J, the gap between germline ends came to 13 bases. The germline gives CDR1 MDHEN, CDR2 SYDVKM. The CDR3 region is CASSFPKGGSTDTQYF. The CDR3 coding sequence is TGTGCCAGCAGTTTCCCCAAGGGGGGAAGCACAGATACGCAGTATTTT.

The chain links TRBV18 to TRBJ1-2; D is ambiguous. CDR1 is KGHSH, CDR2 LQKENI, per germline. V lost 4 bases, J lost 0 bases, and 12 bases lay in between. The CDR3 spans 15 residues. The CDR3 protein is CASSQSPSSNYGYTF. CDR3 nucleotides: TGTGCCAGCTCACAGTCTCCTTCGTCTAACTATGGCTACACCTTC.

The chain joins TRBV27 to TRBJ1-5; 8 bases are a match to TRBD1. There are 16 residues in the CDR3. Germline V gene lookup returns CDR1 MNHEY and CDR2 SMNVEV (reference sequence). The trim removed 4 bases at V and 2 bases at J, leaving 7 bases unmatched. In nucleotides, the CDR3 is TGTGCCAGCAGTTCAACAGGGGGTGTGCGCAATCAGCCCCAGCATTTT. This encodes CASSSTGGVRNQPQHF.

This clonotype was seen a few times. The genes are TRBV20-1 and TRBJ2-7; D is unresolved. Germline loops: CDR1 DFQATT, CDR2 SNEGSKA (reference sequence). V shed 3 bases and J shed 3 bases, with 6 bases lying between them. CDR3 length equals 11 residues. In nucleotides, the CDR3 is TGCAGTGCTAGTTTGGGCTACGAGCAGTACTTC. Encoded protein: CSASLGYEQYF.

This clonotype was seen only once. The rearrangement joins TRBV7-2 to TRBJ1-2, with D unclear. Per germline, CDR1 SGHTA and CDR2 FQGNSA. V was shortened by 0 bases and J by 14 bases, with 16 bases between the two germline ends. This CDR3 has 13 residues. Here the CDR3 DNA reads TGTGCCAGCAGCTTAGCGCGGAGACAAGGCCCTACCTTC. It encodes CASSLARRQGPTF.

This clonotype was counted a few times. The chain recombines TRBV2 with TRBJ1-1, with 8 nucleotides matching TRBD1. Germline CDR1 SNHLY, CDR2 FYNNEI. There are 13 residues in the CDR3. The V segment lost 1 base and the J segment 5 bases; nucleotides outside the gene matches: 0. CDR3 amino acids: CASSEDRGTEAFF. The DNA of the CDR3 is TGTGCCAGCAGTGAAGACAGGGGGACTGAAGCTTTCTTT.

This chain links TRBV18 with TRBJ2-7; D is ambiguous. Trimming left V 2 bases short and J 1 base short, with 9 bases between. Germline V gene sequence: CDR1 KGHSH, CDR2 LQKENI. The CDR3 consists of 14 residues. The CDR3 here is CASSPRGESYEQYF. As DNA, the CDR3 is TGTGCCAGCTCACCAAGAGGCGAATCCTACGAGCAGTACTTC.

This clonotype has more than one count but fewer than ten. The chain recombines TRBV28 with TRBJ2-1; 8 bases are a match to TRBD2. CDR3 size: 14 residues. V shed 8 bases and J 9 bases; nucleotides not matched to a gene: 12. Per germline, CDR1 MDHEN and CDR2 SYDVKM. The CDR3 sequence is CASYGREGRREQFF. The CDR3 nucleotides are TGTGCCAGCTACGGACGGGAGGGTCGGCGTGAGCAGTTCTTC. The full variable domain, its missing parts supplied by reference TRBV28 and TRBJ2-1, is DVKVTQSSRYLVKRTGEKVFLECVQDMDHENMFWYRQDPGLGLRLIYFSYDVKMKEKGDIPEGYSVSREKKERFSLILESASTNQTSMYLCASYGREGRREQFFGPGTRLTVL.

In its sample, this clonotype was seen a few times. The chain employs TRBV28 and TRBJ1-1; 7 bases line up with TRBD1. The CDR3 spans 16 residues. Germline-derived CDR1 and CDR2 are MDHEN and SYDVKM. V dropped 4 bases and J dropped 3; count of bases not matched to a gene: 11. In DNA, the CDR3 is TGTGCCAGCAGTTACCGACAGGGACCCGGCGACACTGAAGCTTTCTTT. As protein: CASSYRQGPGDTEAFF.